This T cell receptor (beta chain) was captured by sequencing in a study of cytomegalovirus exposure and HLA in healthy donors. A multiplex PCR was run with 60 Vbeta primers and 13 Jbeta primers. The table came from immunoSEQ multiplex PCR; TCRdb's copy has only in-frame clones and leaves some out. Seen here are about 140,000 clones, around 76% observed once, and the top ten hold under 4.5%. Turning to this clone: Its antigen is not identified.

CDR1 SNHLY and CDR2 FYNNEI come from the germline V gene. CDR3 length: 17 residues. With 3 bases removed from V and 3 bases from J, the gap between germline ends came to 20 bases. Study results and caveats: Reports state that TCR beta sequences accurately predicted most subjects' HLA-A and HLA-B alleles. TCR beta V segments were, for the most part, productive about 90% or about 30% of the time in an earlier analysis.

The V call is TRBV2, the J call TRBJ2-5; D may be TRBD2 (6 bases). Sequences were obtained from PBMCs. The origin of this receptor is a man younger than 35 in good health and CMV-seronegative. The CDR3 region has the DNA TGTGCCAGCAGTGACTATAGAATAGCGGACATAAAAGAGACCCAGTACTTC. It encodes CASSDYRIADIKETQYF.